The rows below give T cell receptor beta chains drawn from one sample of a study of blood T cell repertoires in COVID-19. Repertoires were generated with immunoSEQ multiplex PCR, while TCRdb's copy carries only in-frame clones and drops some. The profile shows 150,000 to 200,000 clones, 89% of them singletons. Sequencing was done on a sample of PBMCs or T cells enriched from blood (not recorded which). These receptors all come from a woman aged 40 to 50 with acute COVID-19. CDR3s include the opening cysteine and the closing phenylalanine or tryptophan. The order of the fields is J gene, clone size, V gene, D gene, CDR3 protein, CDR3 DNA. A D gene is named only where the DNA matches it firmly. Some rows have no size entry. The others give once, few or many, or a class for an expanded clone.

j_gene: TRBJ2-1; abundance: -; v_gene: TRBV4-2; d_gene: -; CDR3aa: CASSQATGSTIYEQFF; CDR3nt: TGTGCCAGCAGCCAAGCGACGGGTAGTACGATCTATGAGCAGTTCTTC
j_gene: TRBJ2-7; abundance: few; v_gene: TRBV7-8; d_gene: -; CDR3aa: CASSLARVSGYEQYF; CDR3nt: TGTGCCAGCAGCTTAGCCAGGGTAAGCGGGTACGAGCAGTACTTC
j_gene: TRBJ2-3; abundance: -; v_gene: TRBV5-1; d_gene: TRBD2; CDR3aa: CASSPVGAGAQYF; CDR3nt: TGCGCCAGCAGCCCGGTTGGTGCGGGGGCGCAGTATTTT
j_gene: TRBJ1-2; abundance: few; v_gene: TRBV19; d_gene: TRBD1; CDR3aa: CASQDRGLGYTF; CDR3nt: TGTGCCAGTCAGGACAGGGGGCTTGGCTACACCTTC
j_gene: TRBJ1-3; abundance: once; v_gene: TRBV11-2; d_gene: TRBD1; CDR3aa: CASSFVQGGGNTIYF; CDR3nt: TGTGCCAGCAGCTTCGTACAGGGGGGAGGAAACACCATATATTTT
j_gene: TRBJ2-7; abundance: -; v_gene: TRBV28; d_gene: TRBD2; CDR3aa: CASSLRGGLAGTYEQYF; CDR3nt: TGTGCCAGCAGTTTAAGGGGGGGACTAGCGGGGACCTACGAGCAGTACTTC
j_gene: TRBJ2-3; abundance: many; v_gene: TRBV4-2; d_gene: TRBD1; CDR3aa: CASSHTLDRGVPDTQYF; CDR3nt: TGTGCCAGCAGCCATACGCTCGACAGGGGGGTACCAGATACGCAGTATTTT
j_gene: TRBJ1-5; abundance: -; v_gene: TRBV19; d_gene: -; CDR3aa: CASGLNQPQHF; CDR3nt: TGTGCTTCGGGTCTCAATCAGCCCCAGCATTTT
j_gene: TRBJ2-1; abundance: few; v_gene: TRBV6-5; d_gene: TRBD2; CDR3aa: CASSFNSGSNEQFF; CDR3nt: TGTGCCAGCAGTTTTAATAGCGGGAGTAATGAGCAGTTCTTC
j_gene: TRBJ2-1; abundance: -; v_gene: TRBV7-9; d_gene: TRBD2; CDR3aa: CASTTLAGVDYNEQFF; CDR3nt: TGTGCCAGCACCACACTAGCGGGGGTGGACTACAATGAGCAGTTCTTC
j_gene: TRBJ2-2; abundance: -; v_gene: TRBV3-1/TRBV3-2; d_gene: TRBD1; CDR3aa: CASSRGQGVGELFF; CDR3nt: TGTGCCAGCAGCCGGGGACAGGGAGTCGGGGAGCTGTTTTTT
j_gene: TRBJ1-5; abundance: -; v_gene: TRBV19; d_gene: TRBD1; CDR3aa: CASSRRQGGDQPQHF; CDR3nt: TGTGCCAGTAGTCGCAGACAGGGTGGCGATCAGCCCCAGCATTTT
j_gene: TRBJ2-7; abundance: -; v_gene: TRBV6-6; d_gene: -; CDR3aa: CASSYFVIGSSYEQYF; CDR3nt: TGTGCCAGCAGTTACTTCGTCATCGGGAGCTCCTACGAGCAGTACTTC
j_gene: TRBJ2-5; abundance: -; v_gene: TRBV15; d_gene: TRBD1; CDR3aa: CATGAGTGGTQYF; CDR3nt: TGTGCCACCGGGGCTGGGACAGGCGGGACCCAGTACTTC
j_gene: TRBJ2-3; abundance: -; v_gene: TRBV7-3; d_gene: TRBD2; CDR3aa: CASSRGLAGSNTQYF; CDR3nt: TGTGCCAGCAGCCGGGGACTAGCGGGCAGTAATACGCAGTATTTT
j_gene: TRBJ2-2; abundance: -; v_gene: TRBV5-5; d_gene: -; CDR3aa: CASSLAQGNTGELFF; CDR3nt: TGTGCCAGCAGCTTGGCTCAGGGGAACACCGGGGAGCTGTTTTTT
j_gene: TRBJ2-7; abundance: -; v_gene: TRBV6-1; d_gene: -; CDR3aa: CASSEGTPYEQYF; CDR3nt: TGTGCCAGCAGTGAAGGGACACCCTACGAGCAGTACTTC
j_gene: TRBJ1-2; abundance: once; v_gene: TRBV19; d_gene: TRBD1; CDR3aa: CASSSGQGANYGYTF; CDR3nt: TGTGCCAGTAGTTCGGGACAGGGGGCTAACTATGGCTACACCTTC
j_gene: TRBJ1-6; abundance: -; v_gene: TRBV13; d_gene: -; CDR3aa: CASSLGRQGTSSPLHF; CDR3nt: TGTGCCAGCAGCTTAGGGCGCCAGGGGACGAGTTCACCCCTCCACTTT
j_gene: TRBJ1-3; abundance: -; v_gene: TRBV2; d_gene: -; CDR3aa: CASSVHAHTIYF; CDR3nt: TGTGCCAGCAGTGTTCACGCGCACACCATATATTTT
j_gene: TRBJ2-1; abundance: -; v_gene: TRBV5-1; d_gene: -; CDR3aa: CASSPEGGGAGEQFF; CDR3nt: TGCGCCAGCAGCCCGGAGGGAGGAGGAGCGGGTGAGCAGTTCTTC
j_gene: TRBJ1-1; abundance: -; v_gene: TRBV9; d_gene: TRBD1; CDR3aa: CASSVDPGQGSLEAFF; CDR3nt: TGTGCCAGCAGCGTAGATCCGGGACAGGGATCTCTTGAAGCTTTCTTT
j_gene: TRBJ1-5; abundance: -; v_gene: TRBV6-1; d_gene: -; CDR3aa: CASSEERRVGVSNQPQHF; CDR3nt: TGTGCCAGCAGTGAGGAGCGGAGGGTGGGGGTTAGCAATCAGCCCCAGCATTTT
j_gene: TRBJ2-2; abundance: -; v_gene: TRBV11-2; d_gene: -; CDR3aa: CASRPTGTLTGELFF; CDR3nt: TGTGCCAGCAGACCCACCGGGACACTTACCGGGGAGCTGTTTTTT
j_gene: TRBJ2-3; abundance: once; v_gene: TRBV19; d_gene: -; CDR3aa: CASSMTPGLTDTQYF; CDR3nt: TGTGCCAGTAGTATGACTCCTGGACTCACAGATACGCAGTATTTT
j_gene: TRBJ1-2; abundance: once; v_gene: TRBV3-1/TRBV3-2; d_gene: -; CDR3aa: CASSHYNYGYTF; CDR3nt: TGTGCCAGCAGCCACTATAACTATGGCTACACCTTC
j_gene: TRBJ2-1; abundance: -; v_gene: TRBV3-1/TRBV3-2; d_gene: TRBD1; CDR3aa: CASSQAGTGWFF; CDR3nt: TGTGCCAGCAGCCAAGCCGGGACAGGCTGGTTCTTC
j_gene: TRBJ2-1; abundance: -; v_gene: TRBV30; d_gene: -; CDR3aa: CAWTSLGGPNYNEQFF; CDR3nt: TGTGCCTGGACCTCCTTGGGGGGGCCCAACTACAATGAGCAGTTCTTC
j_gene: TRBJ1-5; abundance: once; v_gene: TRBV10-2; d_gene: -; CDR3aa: CVTLGNGGFGNQPQHF; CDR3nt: TGCGTAACACTAGGGAATGGAGGGTTTGGCAATCAGCCCCAGCATTTT
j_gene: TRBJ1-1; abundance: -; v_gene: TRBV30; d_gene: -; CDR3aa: CAWSVGGPTTEAFF; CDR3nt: TGTGCCTGGAGTGTGGGGGGGCCGACGACTGAAGCTTTCTTT
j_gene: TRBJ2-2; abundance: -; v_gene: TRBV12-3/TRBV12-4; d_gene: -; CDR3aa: CASRRTNTGELFF; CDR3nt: TGTGCCAGCAGGCGGACGAACACCGGGGAGCTGTTTTTT
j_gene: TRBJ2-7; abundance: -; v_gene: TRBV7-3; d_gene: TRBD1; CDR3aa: CASSLTGQGALYEQYF; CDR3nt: TGTGCCAGCAGCTTAACGGGACAGGGGGCGCTTTACGAGCAGTACTTC
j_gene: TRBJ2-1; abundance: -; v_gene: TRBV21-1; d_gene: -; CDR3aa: CASSNLAEGNEQFF; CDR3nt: TGTGCCAGCAGCAACCTGGCGGAGGGCAATGAGCAGTTCTTC
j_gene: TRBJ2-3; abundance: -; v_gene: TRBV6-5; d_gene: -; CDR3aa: CASSHNRDTQYF; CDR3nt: TGTGCCAGCAGCCATAACCGGGATACGCAGTATTTT
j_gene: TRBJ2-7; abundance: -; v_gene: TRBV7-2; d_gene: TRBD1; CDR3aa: CASSLVGQGAREQYF; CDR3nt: TGTGCCAGCAGCTTAGTTGGTCAGGGGGCGCGTGAGCAGTACTTC
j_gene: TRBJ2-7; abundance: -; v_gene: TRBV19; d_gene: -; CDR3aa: CASSMTGTYEQYF; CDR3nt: TGTGCCAGTAGTATGACTGGAACCTACGAGCAGTACTTC
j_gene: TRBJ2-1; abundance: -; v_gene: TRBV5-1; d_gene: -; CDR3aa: CASSSWGEGEQFF; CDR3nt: TGCGCCAGCAGCTCGTGGGGAGAGGGCGAGCAGTTCTTC
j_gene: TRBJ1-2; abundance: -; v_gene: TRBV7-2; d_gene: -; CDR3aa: CASSPKQGFGYGYTF; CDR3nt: TGTGCCAGCAGCCCAAAACAGGGTTTCGGCTATGGCTACACCTTC
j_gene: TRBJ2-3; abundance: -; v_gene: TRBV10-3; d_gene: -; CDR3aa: CAISPGGSGPSTDTQYF; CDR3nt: TGTGCCATCAGCCCAGGGGGGAGCGGCCCTAGCACAGATACGCAGTATTTT